Reported below is one T cell receptor (beta chain). CDR1 is LGHNA, CDR2 YSLEER, per germline. The CDR3 has 16 amino acids. J lost 4 bases, V lost 0 bases, and 4 bases had no gene match. These data are taken from a study of blood T cell repertoires in COVID-19. TCRdb's table, derived via immunoSEQ multiplex PCR, lists solely in-frame clones and lacks some. The table lists over 100,000 clones, around 80% of them singletons. The source material was peripheral blood. The TCR sequence derives from a human donor in a cohort sampled during active or convalescent COVID-19. V and J are TRBV4-3 and TRBJ2-1, with TRBD2 identical over 9 bases. The CDR3: CASSQDWSGRYNEQFF. In DNA form, the CDR3 reads TGCGCCAGCAGCCAAGATTGGAGCGGGAGGTACAATGAGCAGTTCTTC.